This record looks at one T cell receptor (beta chain) sequence and its context. Germline CDR1 and CDR2: LNHDA and SQIVND (reference sequence). CDR3 length: 14 amino acids. Trimming took 10 bases from V and 5 from J; bases not matched to a gene: 11. The data were obtained in a study of CD8 T cells in Susac syndrome. TCR beta sequencing covered blood CD8+ and CD4+ T cells. Reverse transcription of about 0.5 to 1 ug RNA used random hexamers. Using its own MiXCR run on the immunoSEQ multiplex PCR reads, TCRdb lists one record per CDR3 protein. The table records about 120,000 distinct CDR3 sequences, 94% of them present only once.

The sequencing input was CD4+ T cells from PBMCs. The receptor comes from a human donor in good health. The chain links TRBV19 to TRBJ2-7; 10 nucleotides agree with TRBD1. This chain's CDR3 is CATRKGQGSHEQYF. CDR3 in DNA: TGTGCCACCCGCAAGGGACAGGGGTCCCACGAGCAGTACTTC.